The 15 T cell receptor beta chains given below trace back to one sample, sequenced in a study of OX40 agonist ivuxolimab in advanced cancers. This table comes from immunoSEQ multiplex PCR, and its TCRdb copy is limited to in-frame clones, with some not included. The profile shows 70,000 or so clones, approximately 90% of them singletons. Specimen: CD4+ or CD8+ T cells sorted from blood, collected in a trial of the OX40 agonist ivuxolimab. All receptors derive from an adult with an advanced solid tumor such as melanoma, head and neck, liver or kidney cancer.

This chain joins TRBV27 and TRBJ2-7; D possibly corresponds to TRBD2 (7 bases). The CDR3 runs 16 residues. Germline V gives CDR1 MNHEY, CDR2 SMNVEV (reference sequence). Between the trimmed V and J ends, which lost 5 bases and 0 bases, there was a span of 17 bases. CDR3 nucleotides: TGTGCCAGCAGTCCCTCCATCGGGGGGCGCTCCTACGAGCAGTACTTC. Translating gives CASSPSIGGRSYEQYF.

The gene calls are TRBV5-1 and TRBJ2-7; D possibly corresponds to TRBD1 (6 bases). CDR1 is SGHRS, CDR2 YFSETQ, per germline. V lost 0 bases to trimming and J lost 4 bases, with 20 bases between them. The CDR3 spans 17 residues. CDR3 loop: CASSLASWTGHQYEQYF. The CDR3 DNA reads as TGCGCCAGCAGCTTGGCCTCTTGGACGGGACACCAATACGAGCAGTACTTC.

CDR3 DNA sequence: TGTGCCAGCAGCGGGGGGGGCGGGCCCCCCCAAGAGACCCAGTACTTC. It specifies CASSGGGGPPQETQYF. V gene TRBV7-2 combines with J gene TRBJ2-5; D may be TRBD2 (7 bases). CDR1 and CDR2 from the germline V gene are SGHTA and FQGNSA. The CDR3 contains 16 residues. V dropped 5 bases and J dropped 1 base, with 17 bases sitting between them.

The chain uses TRBV9 and TRBJ1-1, with 11 bases identical to TRBD1. The CDR3 is 15 amino acids. Germline lookup yields CDR1 SGDLS and CDR2 YYNGEE. V was clipped by 0 bases and J by 4 bases; unmatched bases: 2. The CDR3 region is CASSVAGTGGTEAFF. The CDR3 nucleotides are TGTGCCAGCAGCGTAGCCGGGACAGGGGGCACTGAAGCTTTCTTT.

J is TRBJ2-7 and V is TRBV9, with 8 bases fitting TRBD2. The CDR3 runs 14 residues. From germline, CDR1 is SGDLS and CDR2 YYNGEE. V shed 0 bases, J shed 3 bases, and the junction held 2 bases outside the gene matches. The CDR3 here is CASSVVGTSYEQYF. CDR3 bases: TGTGCCAGCAGCGTAGTAGGGACTAGCTACGAGCAGTACTTC. Looking up the rest from reference TRBV9 and TRBJ2-7 gives the full variable domain: DSGVTQTPKHLITATGQRVTLRCSPRSGDLSVYWYQQSLDQGLQFLIQYYNGEERAKGNILERFSAQQFPDLHSELNLSSLELGDSALYFCASSVVGTSYEQYFGPGTRLTVT.

This clone appeared a single time. The chain carries TRBV4-3 and TRBJ2-3, with D hard to call. This CDR3 spans 15 amino acids. Germline lookup yields CDR1 LGHNA and CDR2 YSLEER. V was cut by 0 bases and J by 2 bases, with 9 bases left in between. The CDR3 nucleotides are TGCGCCAGCAGCCAAGATAATTCGGACACAGATACGCAGTATTTT. Protein sequence: CASSQDNSDTDTQYF.

This clone occurred once. The CDR3 does not end in the conserved phenylalanine or tryptophan, so this is likely a read error. The chain employs TRBV19 and TRBJ1-2; 8 bases line up with TRBD1. CDR1 is LNHDA and CDR2 is SQIVND in the germline V gene (reference sequence). The CDR3 runs to 15 residues. After removal of 3 bases from V and 4 bases from J, the junction contained 7 bases not matched to a gene. CDR3 nucleotide sequence: TGTGCCAGTAGTATCGCACAGGGGGTTGTCTATGGCTACACCCTC. It yields the protein CASSIAQGVVYGYTL.

The V call is TRBV5-5, the J call TRBJ1-3; 7 bases align to TRBD1. V trimming: 0 bases; J trimming: 0 bases; junction bases outside the gene matches: 0. The length of the CDR3 is 15 residues. Germline V gene lookup returns CDR1 SGHKS and CDR2 YYEKEE (reference sequence). CDR3: CASSLAGGSGNTIYF. The DNA of the CDR3 is TGTGCCAGCAGCTTGGCAGGGGGCTCTGGAAACACCATATATTTT.

This chain uses TRBV5-1 with TRBJ1-1; possible D gene TRBD1, 6 bases. The germline V gene encodes CDR1 SGHRS and CDR2 YFSETQ. V gave up 2 bases and J gave up 1 base, with 15 bases separating them. The CDR3 contains 16 residues. The CDR3 DNA follows: TGCGCCAGCAGCTTTACCCCAGGGGACCAGAACACTGAAGCTTTCTTT. Its translation: CASSFTPGDQNTEAFF.

Here the CDR3 reads CASSGVGDNQPQHF. CDR3 nucleotides: TGTGCCAGCAGTGGCGTTGGGGATAATCAGCCCCAGCATTTT. V gene TRBV27 combines with J gene TRBJ1-5; D gene unclear. Germline V gene sequence: CDR1 MNHEY, CDR2 SMNVEV (reference sequence). V was trimmed by 5 bases and J by 4 bases, leaving 12 bases between them. The CDR3 has 14 amino acids.

The rearrangement uses TRBV9 and TRBJ1-1; D is perhaps TRBD1 (5 bases). This CDR3 has 13 amino acids. V was shortened by 4 bases and J by 7 bases, with 14 bases between the two germline ends. The germline V gene encodes CDR1 SGDLS and CDR2 YYNGEE. CDR3 nucleotides: TGTGCCAGCAGCTCTCTCAGGGAGGGTGAAGCTTTCTTT. Amino acid sequence: CASSSLREGEAFF.

The rearrangement links TRBV4-1 to TRBJ2-1; the D gene is possibly TRBD2 (5 bases). Germline V gene data show CDR1 as MGHRA and CDR2 as YSYEKL. The CDR3 is 14 amino acids. Trimming removed 0 bases from V and 10 bases from J, with 13 bases in between. CDR3 residues: CASSQEGGAWEQFF. The CDR3 DNA follows: TGCGCCAGCAGCCAAGAAGGAGGAGCGTGGGAGCAGTTCTTC.

This chain uses TRBV5-7 with TRBJ2-7, with D unresolved. TRBV5-7 is an ORF, with its function uncertain. The V gene lost 0 bases and the J gene lost 5 bases, with 6 bases spanning the gap. The CDR3 extends over 12 amino acids. The CDR3 protein is CASSLGSHEQYF. The DNA of the CDR3 is TGTGCCAGCAGCTTGGGGTCCCACGAGCAGTACTTC.

The chain recombines TRBV5-1 with TRBJ2-2, with a weak D call TRBD2 (5 bases). V lost 0 bases and J lost 0, with 12 bases in between. The CDR3 extends over 17 amino acids. Germline loops: CDR1 SGHRS, CDR2 YFSETQ. The CDR3 protein is CASSLGVMGANTGELFF. The CDR3 DNA sequence: TGCGCCAGCAGCTTGGGGGTGATGGGAGCGAACACCGGGGAGCTGTTTTTT.

The chain joins TRBV2 to TRBJ2-3, with 7 bases fitting TRBD2. The germline V gene encodes CDR1 SNHLY and CDR2 FYNNEI. V shed 9 bases and J 2 bases; nucleotides not matched to a gene: 5. The CDR3 runs to 13 residues. CDR3 in DNA: TGTGCCAGGTCAGCGGGGCACACAGATACGCAGTATTTT. Its protein product is CARSAGHTDTQYF.